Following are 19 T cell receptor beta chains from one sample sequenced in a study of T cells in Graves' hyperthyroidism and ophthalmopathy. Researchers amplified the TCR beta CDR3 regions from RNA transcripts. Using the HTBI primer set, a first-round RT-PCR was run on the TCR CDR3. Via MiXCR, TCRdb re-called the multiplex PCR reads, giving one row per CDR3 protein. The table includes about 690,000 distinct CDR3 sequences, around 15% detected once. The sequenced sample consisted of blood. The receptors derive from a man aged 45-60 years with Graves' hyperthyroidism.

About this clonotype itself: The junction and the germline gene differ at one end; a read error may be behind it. CDR3 nucleotide sequence: TGTGCCAGCAGCCCGACTAGCGGAGGAACCGGGGAGCTGGTTTTT. This translates into CASSPTSGGTGELVF. The chain has TRBV18 and TRBJ2-2, with 9 nucleotides matching TRBD2. Germline lookup yields CDR1 KGHSH and CDR2 LQKENI. The CDR3 consists of 15 residues.

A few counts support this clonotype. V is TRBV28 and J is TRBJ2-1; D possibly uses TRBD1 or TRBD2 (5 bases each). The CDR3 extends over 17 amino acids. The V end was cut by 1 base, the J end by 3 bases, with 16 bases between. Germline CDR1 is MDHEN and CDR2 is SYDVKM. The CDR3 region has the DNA TGTGCCAGCAGTTTATACCGGGGCCCCCTAAACTACAATGAGCAGTTCTTC. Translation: CASSLYRGPLNYNEQFF. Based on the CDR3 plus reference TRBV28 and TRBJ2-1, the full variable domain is DVKVTQSSRYLVKRTGEKVFLECVQDMDHENMFWYRQDPGLGLRLIYFSYDVKMKEKGDIPEGYSVSREKKERFSLILESASTNQTSMYLCASSLYRGPLNYNEQFFGPGTRLTVL.

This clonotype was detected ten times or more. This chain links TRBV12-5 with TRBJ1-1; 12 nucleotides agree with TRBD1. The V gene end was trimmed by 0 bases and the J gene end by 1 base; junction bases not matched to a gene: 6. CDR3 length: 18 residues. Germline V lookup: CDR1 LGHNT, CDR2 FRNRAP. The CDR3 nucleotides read TGTGCTAGTGGTTTGGTGGGACAGGGGGCTGTGGGGAACACTGAAGCTTTCTTT. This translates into CASGLVGQGAVGNTEAFF.

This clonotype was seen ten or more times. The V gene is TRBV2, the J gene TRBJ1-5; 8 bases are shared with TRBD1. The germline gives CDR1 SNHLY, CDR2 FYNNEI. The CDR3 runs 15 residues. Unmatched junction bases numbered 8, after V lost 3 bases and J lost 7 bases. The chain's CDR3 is CASSDLRQGRQPQHF. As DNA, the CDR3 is TGTGCCAGCAGTGACCTCCGACAGGGGCGACAGCCCCAGCATTTT. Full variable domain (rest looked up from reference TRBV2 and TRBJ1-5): EPEVTQTPSHQVTQMGQEVILRCVPISNHLYFYWYRQILGQKVEFLVSFYNNEISEKSEIFDDQFSVERPDGSNFTLKIRSTKLEDSAMYFCASSDLRQGRQPQHFGDGTRLSIL.

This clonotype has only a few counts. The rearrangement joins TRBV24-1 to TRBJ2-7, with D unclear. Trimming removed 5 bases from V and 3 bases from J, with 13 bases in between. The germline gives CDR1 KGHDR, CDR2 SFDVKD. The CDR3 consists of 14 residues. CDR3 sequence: CATSVPAPDYEQYF. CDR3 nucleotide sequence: TGTGCCACCAGTGTTCCAGCCCCCGACTACGAGCAGTACTTC.

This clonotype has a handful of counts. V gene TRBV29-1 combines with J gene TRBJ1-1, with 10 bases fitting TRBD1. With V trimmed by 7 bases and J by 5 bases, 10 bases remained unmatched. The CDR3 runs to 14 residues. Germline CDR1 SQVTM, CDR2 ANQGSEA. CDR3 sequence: CSAFRDRGRTEAFF. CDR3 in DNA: TGCAGCGCATTTAGGGACAGGGGACGGACTGAAGCTTTCTTT.

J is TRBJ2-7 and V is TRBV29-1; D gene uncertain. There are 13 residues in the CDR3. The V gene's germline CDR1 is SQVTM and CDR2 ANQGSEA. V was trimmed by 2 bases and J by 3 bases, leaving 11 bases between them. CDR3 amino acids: CSVESENGYEQYF. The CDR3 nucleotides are TGCAGCGTTGAAAGCGAAAACGGCTACGAGCAGTACTTC.

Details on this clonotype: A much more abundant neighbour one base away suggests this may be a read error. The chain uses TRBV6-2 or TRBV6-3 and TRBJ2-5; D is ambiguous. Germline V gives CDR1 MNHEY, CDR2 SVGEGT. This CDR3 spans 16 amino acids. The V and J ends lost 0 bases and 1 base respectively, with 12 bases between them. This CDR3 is CASSYSTRGSQETQYF. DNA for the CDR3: TGTGCCAGCAGTTACTCGACGCGAGGCAGCCAAGAGACCCAGTACTTC.

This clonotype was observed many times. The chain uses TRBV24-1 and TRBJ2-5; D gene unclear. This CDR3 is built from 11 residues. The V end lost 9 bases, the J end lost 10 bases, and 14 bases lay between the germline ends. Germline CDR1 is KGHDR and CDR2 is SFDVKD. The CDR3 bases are TGTGCCACCGGCGATAGGTACGGCCAGTACTTC. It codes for CATGDRYGQYF.

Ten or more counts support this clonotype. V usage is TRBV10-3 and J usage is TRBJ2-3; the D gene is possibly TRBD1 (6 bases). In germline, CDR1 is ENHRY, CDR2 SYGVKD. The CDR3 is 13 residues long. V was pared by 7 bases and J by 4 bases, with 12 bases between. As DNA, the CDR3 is TGTGCCATCACGGACAGTGGGTCAGATACGCAGTATTTT. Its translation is CAITDSGSDTQYF.

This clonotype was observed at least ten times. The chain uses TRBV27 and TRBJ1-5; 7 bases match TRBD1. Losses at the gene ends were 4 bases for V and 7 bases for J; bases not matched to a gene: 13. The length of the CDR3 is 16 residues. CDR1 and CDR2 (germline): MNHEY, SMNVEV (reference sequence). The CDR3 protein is CASSSIWDRGNQPQHF. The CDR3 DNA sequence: TGTGCCAGCAGTTCAATCTGGGACAGAGGAAACCAGCCCCAGCATTTT.

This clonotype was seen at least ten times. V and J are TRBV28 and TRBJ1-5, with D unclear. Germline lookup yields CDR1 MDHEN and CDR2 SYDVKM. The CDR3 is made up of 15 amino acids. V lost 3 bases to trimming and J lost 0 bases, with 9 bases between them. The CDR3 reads CASSFFTDSNQPQHF. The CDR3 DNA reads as TGTGCCAGCAGTTTTTTCACCGATAGCAATCAGCCCCAGCATTTT.

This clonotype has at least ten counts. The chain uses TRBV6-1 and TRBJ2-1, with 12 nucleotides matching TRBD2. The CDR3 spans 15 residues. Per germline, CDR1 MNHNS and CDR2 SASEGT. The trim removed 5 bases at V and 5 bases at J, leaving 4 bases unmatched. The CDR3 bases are TGTGCCAGCAGTTTCCTAGCGGGAGGGGACAATGAGCAGTTCTTC. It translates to CASSFLAGGDNEQFF.

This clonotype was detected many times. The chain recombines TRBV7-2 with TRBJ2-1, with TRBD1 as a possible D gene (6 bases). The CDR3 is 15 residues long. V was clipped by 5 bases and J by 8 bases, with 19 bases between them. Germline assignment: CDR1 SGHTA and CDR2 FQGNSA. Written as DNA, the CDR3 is TGTGCCAGCAGCCAGGGGTCCCCGGCTCTCGATGAGCAGTTCTTC. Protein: CASSQGSPALDEQFF.

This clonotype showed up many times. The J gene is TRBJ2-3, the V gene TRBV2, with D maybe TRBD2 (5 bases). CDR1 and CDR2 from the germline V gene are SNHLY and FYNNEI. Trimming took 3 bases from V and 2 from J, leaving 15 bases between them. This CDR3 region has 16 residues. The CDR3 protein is CASSDGPSSFTDTQYF. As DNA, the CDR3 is TGTGCCAGCAGTGACGGGCCTAGCAGCTTCACAGATACGCAGTATTTT.

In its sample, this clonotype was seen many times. The CDR3, as DNA: TGTGCCAGCTCACCGACTAGCGATCCTCCCAGAGATACGCAGTATTTT. Protein: CASSPTSDPPRDTQYF. The V gene is TRBV18, the J gene TRBJ2-3; 8 nucleotides line up with TRBD2. CDR3 length: 16 residues. V trimming: 3 bases; J trimming: 5 bases; junction bases outside the gene matches: 10. CDR1 is KGHSH, CDR2 LQKENI, per germline.

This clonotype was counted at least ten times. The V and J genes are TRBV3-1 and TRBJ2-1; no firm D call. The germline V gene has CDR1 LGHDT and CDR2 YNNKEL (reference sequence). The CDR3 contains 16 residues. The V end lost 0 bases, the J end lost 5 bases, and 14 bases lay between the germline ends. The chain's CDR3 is CASSQDFGASNNEQFF. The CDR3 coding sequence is TGTGCCAGCAGCCAAGATTTCGGAGCGTCCAACAATGAGCAGTTCTTC.

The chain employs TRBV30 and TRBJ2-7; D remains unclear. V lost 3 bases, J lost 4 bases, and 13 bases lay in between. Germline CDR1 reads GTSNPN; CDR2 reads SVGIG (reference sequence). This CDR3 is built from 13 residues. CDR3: CAWRNLGKYEQYF. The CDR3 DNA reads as TGTGCCTGGAGGAACCTAGGGAAATACGAGCAGTACTTC.

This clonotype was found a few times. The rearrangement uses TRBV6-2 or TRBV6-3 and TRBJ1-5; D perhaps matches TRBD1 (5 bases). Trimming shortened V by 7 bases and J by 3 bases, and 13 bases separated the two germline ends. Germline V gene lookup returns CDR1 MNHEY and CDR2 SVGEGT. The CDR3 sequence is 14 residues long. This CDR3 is CASKTRTYNQPQHF. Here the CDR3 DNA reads TGTGCCAGCAAGACTCGGACATACAATCAGCCCCAGCATTTT.